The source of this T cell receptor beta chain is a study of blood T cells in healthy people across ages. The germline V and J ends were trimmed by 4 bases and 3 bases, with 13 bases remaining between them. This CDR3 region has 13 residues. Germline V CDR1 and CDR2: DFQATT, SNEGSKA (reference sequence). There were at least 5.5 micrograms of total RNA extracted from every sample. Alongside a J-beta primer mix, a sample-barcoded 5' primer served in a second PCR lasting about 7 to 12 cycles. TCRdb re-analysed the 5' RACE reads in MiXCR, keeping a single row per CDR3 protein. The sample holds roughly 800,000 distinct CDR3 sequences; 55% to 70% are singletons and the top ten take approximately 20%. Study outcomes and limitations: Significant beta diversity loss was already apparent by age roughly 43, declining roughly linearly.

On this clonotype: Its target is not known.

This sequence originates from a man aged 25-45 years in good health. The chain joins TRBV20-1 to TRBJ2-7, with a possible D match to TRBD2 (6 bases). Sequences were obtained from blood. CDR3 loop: CSAITSRSYEQYF. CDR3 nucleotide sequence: TGCAGTGCTATTACTAGCAGGAGCTACGAGCAGTACTTC.